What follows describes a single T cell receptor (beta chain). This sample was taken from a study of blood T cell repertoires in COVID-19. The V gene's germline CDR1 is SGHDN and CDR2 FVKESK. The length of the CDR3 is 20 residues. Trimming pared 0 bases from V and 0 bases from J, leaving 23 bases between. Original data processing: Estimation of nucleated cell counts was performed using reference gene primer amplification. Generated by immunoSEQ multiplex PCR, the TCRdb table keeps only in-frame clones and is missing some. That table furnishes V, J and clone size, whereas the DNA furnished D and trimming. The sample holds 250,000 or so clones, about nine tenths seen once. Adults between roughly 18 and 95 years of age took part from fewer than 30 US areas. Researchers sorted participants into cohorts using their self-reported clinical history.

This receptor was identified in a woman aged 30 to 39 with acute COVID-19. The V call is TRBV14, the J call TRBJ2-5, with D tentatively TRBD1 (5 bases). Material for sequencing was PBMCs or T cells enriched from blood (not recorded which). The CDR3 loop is CASSQDLYRFGHVYQETQYF. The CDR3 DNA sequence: TGTGCCAGCAGCCAAGATCTTTATCGTTTCGGACATGTGTACCAAGAGACCCAGTACTTC.